This T cell receptor (beta chain) was obtained from a study of post-analysis software for immune sequencing data. Looking at the study overall: Relapsing-remitting, secondary progressive and progressive-relapsing forms made up the multiple sclerosis disease courses. The study, taken as a whole, reports: Samples made in the same batch grouped tightly together by F measure. In patients, about 5 TRBV segments were more frequent than in controls, with TRBV5-6, TRBV5-1 and TRBV20-1 among them. There was significantly lower normalized Chao1 diversity in multiple sclerosis patients than in controls.

This CDR3 has 15 residues. V lost 6 bases to trimming and J lost 4 bases; unmatched junction nucleotides: 7. From germline, CDR1 is ENHRY and CDR2 SYGVKD. A note on this clonotype: Its specificity is not known.

Presence of unique molecular identifiers characterized the TCR beta cDNA libraries. When roughly 1 to 10 million T cells were used, they gave about 490,000 cDNA molecules. TCRdb re-analysed the PCR reads in MiXCR, keeping a single row per CDR3 protein. The sample yields some 700,000 distinct CDR3 sequences, approximately 60% seen once. This TCR came from a girl aged 2-10 years with multiple sclerosis. Sequenced: blood. The chain combines TRBV10-3 with TRBJ2-2, with 8 bases lining up with TRBD1. The CDR3 region is CAISLTGGGTGELFF. CDR3 coding DNA: TGTGCCATCAGCCTCACAGGGGGAGGCACCGGGGAGCTGTTTTTT.